This is a list of T cell receptor beta chains from one sample in a study of Graves' ophthalmopathy and Graves' hyperthyroidism. TCRdb independently ran MiXCR on the multiplex PCR reads; one entry per CDR3 protein. This sample has 580,000 or so distinct CDR3 sequences; 35% to 40% occur once, and the top ten carry around 4.6%. Sequenced: peripheral blood or thyroid tissue (not recorded which). The receptors were sampled from an adult man with Graves' hyperthyroidism. CDR3s include the opening cysteine and the closing phenylalanine or tryptophan.

v_call,cdr3_aa
TRBV12-3/TRBV12-4,CASSLNRGLAYEQYF
TRBV2,CASSSYSGTGNNEQFF
TRBV7-9,CASSSGQGVHEQYF
TRBV29-1,CSVGGSTGTQYF
TRBV5-1,CASSAQPGHANTEAFF
TRBV9,CASSDRPGGDTEAFF
TRBV29-1,CSVPGQGRIPNTEAFF
TRBV7-2,CASSRPGQGATTDTQYF
TRBV19,CASSIDPAGGSKTQYF
TRBV7-2,CASSLDLGTVNQPQHF
TRBV6-1,CASRYQGTGELFF
TRBV10-3,CAISEGDGEKLFF
TRBV27,CASSFLGELFF
TRBV29-1,CSVITGAHYEQYF
TRBV7-2,CASSLHLGTAFVLTF
TRBV29-1,CSSFRDRGDYEQYF
TRBV29-1,CSTIGEGQEKLFF
TRBV12-5,CASGLVLGQGYQPQHF
TRBV5-1,CASSLFGGVSGELFF
TRBV28,CATRLRTEAFF
TRBV4-1,CASSGLVVNTGELFF
TRBV20-1,CSAPDAGADSLYGYTF
TRBV7-9,CASSLGGANSGNTIHF
TRBV10-3,CARDPVSSYEQYF
TRBV9,CASSAGTSGQPNEQFF
TRBV7-3,CAITSVDTGELFF
TRBV18,CASSPGRETEAFF
TRBV5-6,CASSLGTGGRQPQHF
TRBV7-9,CASSLDLSSYEQYF
TRBV29-1,CSVGMQGDYGYTF
TRBV29-1,CSGLRAGGNTIYF
TRBV12-3/TRBV12-4,CASSLVGSYYEQYF
TRBV29-1,CSVEGQTSYEQYF
TRBV20-1,CSAREDVYEQYF
TRBV5-1,CASTLLGQNDEQYF
TRBV5-4,CASSPRTSGGGETQYF
TRBV20-1,CSASWGQGDEKLFF
TRBV20-1,CSARAWTGGQSETQYF
TRBV19,CASSIDSGANVLTF
TRBV2,CASSLQGINEQYF